Shown below are 25 T cell receptor beta chains from a single sample sequenced in a study of blood T cells in healthy people across ages. PCR was performed a second time for roughly 7 to 11 cycles using a sample-barcoded 5' primer and a J-beta primer mix. MiXCR, run by TCRdb on the 5' RACE reads, gives a single entry per CDR3 protein. This sample has about 1.6 million distinct CDR3 sequences, with about 31% found just once. The sequencing sample was made of blood. These receptors were taken from a woman aged 25-40 years in good health.

This clonotype was recorded a few times. The chain couples TRBV24-1 to TRBJ2-5; D unclear. The CDR3 has 12 amino acids. Germline CDR1 KGHDR, CDR2 SFDVKD. V was clipped by 3 bases and J by 0 bases, with 1 base between them. Here the CDR3 reads CATSDHQETQYF. The CDR3 DNA reads TGTGCCACCAGTGATCACCAAGAGACCCAGTACTTC.

Here the CDR3 DNA reads TGTGCCAGCAGCTCCCTTCGGGAGGGTTACAATGAGCAGTTCTTC. It codes for CASSSLREGYNEQFF. V gene TRBV7-9 combines with J gene TRBJ2-1, with 8 nucleotides matching TRBD2. Losses at the gene ends were 4 bases for V and 4 bases for J; bases not matched to a gene: 6. Germline values: CDR1 SEHNR, CDR2 FQNEAQ (reference sequence). The CDR3 consists of 15 residues.

This clonotype has just a few counts. The chain has TRBV6-6 and TRBJ1-1; TRBD1 is a possible D gene (6 bases). This CDR3 is 14 amino acids long. Germline CDR1 reads MNHNY; CDR2 reads SVGAGI (reference sequence). Trimming removed 4 bases at V and 11 bases at J, with 20 bases between. CDR3 coding DNA: TGTGCCAGCAGTTTTACCCCAACGCAGGGGCAGGCTTTCTTT. Its protein product is CASSFTPTQGQAFF.

Concerning this clonotype: At one boundary the junction diverges from the germline segment, which might be a read error. The rearrangement uses TRBV20-1 and TRBJ2-1; no clear D. Germline values: CDR1 DFQATT, CDR2 SNEGSKA (reference sequence). The CDR3 is 12 amino acids. This CDR3 reads CSAGRRYNEQFF. The CDR3 region has the DNA TGTAGTGCTGGACGCCGCTACAATGAGCAGTTCTTC.

This clonotype was observed a handful of times. Germline and junction disagree at one end, which may indicate a read error. For the CDR3, the DNA is TGTGCCATCAGTGATCATAGCGGGGGTCGCACAGATACGCAGTATTTT. Residues: CAISDHSGGRTDTQYF. The rearrangement joins TRBV24-1 to TRBJ2-3, with 9 positions matching TRBD2. The germline CDR1 and CDR2 sequences are KGHDR and SFDVKD. The CDR3 is 16 amino acids.

This clonotype appeared a few times. J is TRBJ2-1 and V is TRBV18, with D possibly TRBD2 on 6 matching bases. Per germline, CDR1 KGHSH and CDR2 LQKENI. CDR3 length: 15 amino acids. Trimming shortened V by 6 bases and J by 2 bases, and 14 bases separated the two germline ends. CDR3 in amino acids: CASSPRLDTYNEQFF. Written as DNA, the CDR3 is TGTGCCAGCTCGCCCCGACTAGACACCTACAATGAGCAGTTCTTC.

This clonotype occurred once. The chain carries TRBV4-2 and TRBJ2-1; TRBD2 agrees at 7 bases. The germline V gene encodes CDR1 LGHNA and CDR2 YNFKEQ. The CDR3 spans 18 residues. V trimming: 4 bases; J trimming: 5 bases; junction bases outside the gene matches: 17. The CDR3 reads CASSRAWGRGRSDNEQFF. CDR3 DNA sequence: TGTGCCAGCAGCCGAGCATGGGGACGCGGGAGAAGTGACAATGAGCAGTTCTTC.

This clonotype was recorded at least ten times. V gene TRBV4-1 combines with J gene TRBJ2-2, with D tentatively TRBD2 (5 bases). The CDR3 has 15 amino acids. In germline, CDR1 is MGHRA, CDR2 YSYEKL. V was cut by 4 bases and J by 1 base, with 10 bases left in between. The DNA for the CDR3 is TGCGCCAGCAGCCTCCGAGGAGGGAACACCGGGGAGCTGTTTTTT. As protein: CASSLRGGNTGELFF.

This clonotype was counted only a few times. The chain is built from TRBV20-1 and TRBJ2-3, with 15 positions matching TRBD2. Germline V gene sequence: CDR1 DFQATT, CDR2 SNEGSKA (reference sequence). The CDR3 is 15 residues long. The ends lost 0 bases at V and 10 bases at J; junction bases unmatched: 5. In DNA, the CDR3 is TGCAGTGCTAGAGATTGGGGACTAGCGGGAGGTTCGCAGTATTTT. This gives the protein CSARDWGLAGGSQYF.

A few counts support this clonotype. This rearrangement joins TRBV20-1 to TRBJ2-1, with D perhaps matching TRBD2 (6 bases). Looked up from germline, CDR1 is DFQATT and CDR2 is SNEGSKA (reference sequence). This CDR3 contains 14 residues. With 3 bases removed from V and 5 bases from J, the gap between germline ends came to 14 bases. The CDR3 spells CSASHGTVNNEQFF. Written as DNA, the CDR3 is TGCAGTGCTAGCCACGGGACTGTGAACAATGAGCAGTTCTTC.

The V gene is TRBV28, the J gene TRBJ2-3; 7 bases map to TRBD2. Germline V gene data show CDR1 as MDHEN and CDR2 as SYDVKM. The J segment lost 2 bases and the V segment lost 4 bases, leaving 6 bases of the junction unmatched. The CDR3 runs to 15 residues. This CDR3 is CASSSSSGLTDTQYF. The DNA for the CDR3 is TGTGCCAGCAGTTCCTCTAGCGGTCTCACAGATACGCAGTATTTT.

The chain links TRBV7-3 to TRBJ2-7, with D perhaps TRBD1 or TRBD2 (5 bases each). CDR3 length: 16 residues. Trimming took off 4 bases at V and 7 bases at J, with 23 bases between the two ends. Germline V gives CDR1 SGHTA, CDR2 FQGTGA. The CDR3 loop reads CASSSLRGRKPREQYF. The CDR3, as DNA: TGTGCCAGCAGCTCGCTCCGGGGCCGAAAACCAAGAGAGCAGTACTTC.

This clonotype was observed a few times. The chain links TRBV7-6 to TRBJ2-1; TRBD1 is a possible D gene (6 bases). The CDR3 length is 15 residues. The germline V and J ends were trimmed by 5 bases and 7 bases, with 18 bases remaining between them. The germline V gene has CDR1 SGHVS and CDR2 FNYEAQ. The CDR3 spells CASSRPGHNPNEQFF. The CDR3 region has the DNA TGTGCCAGCAGCCGACCGGGACACAACCCGAATGAGCAGTTCTTC.

J is TRBJ2-2 and V is TRBV29-1; D not certain. Per the germline V gene, CDR1 is SQVTM and CDR2 is ANQGSEA. V was clipped by 2 bases and J by 7 bases, with 5 bases between them. The CDR3 loop spans 11 amino acids. The CDR3 here is CSVEQYGELFF. CDR3 DNA sequence: TGCAGCGTTGAACAGTACGGGGAGCTGTTTTTT.

About this clonotype: Compared with germline, one end of the junction differs, possibly owing to a read error. V is TRBV2 and J is TRBJ1-1, with D hard to call. The CDR3 is 13 amino acids. Germline-derived CDR1 and CDR2 are SNHLY and FYNNEI. The CDR3 bases are TGTGCCAGCAGCGAAAGAGTGAACACTGAAGTTTTCTTT. Translated, it gives CASSERVNTEVFF.

V gene TRBV6-1 combines with J gene TRBJ2-7, with 7 nucleotides matching TRBD2. The CDR3 extends over 15 amino acids. Germline V lookup: CDR1 MNHNS, CDR2 SASEGT. V trimming: 0 bases; J trimming: 2 bases; junction bases outside the gene matches: 4. This CDR3 is CASSEAWGGAYEQYF. DNA of the CDR3: TGTGCCAGCAGTGAAGCTTGGGGAGGGGCCTACGAGCAGTACTTC.

There are a few counts of this clonotype. V usage is TRBV5-1 and J usage is TRBJ2-1; TRBD1 matches 10 bases. Looked up from germline, CDR1 is SGHRS and CDR2 is YFSETQ. Trimming cost V 2 bases and J 5 bases; bases outside gene matches: 7. This CDR3 is built from 16 residues. In DNA, the CDR3 is TGCGCCAGCAGCTTACCGGGACAGGGGAGGCACAATGAGCAGTTCTTC. This sequence encodes CASSLPGQGRHNEQFF.

On this clonotype: One junction end disagrees with the germline gene, perhaps due to a read error. The J gene is TRBJ2-5, the V gene TRBV20-1, with a weak D call TRBD1 (5 bases). This CDR3 has 15 residues. CDR1 is DFQATT and CDR2 is SNEGSKA in the germline V gene (reference sequence). CDR3 coding DNA: TGCATTGCTAGAGATGCACAGGACCTCCAAGAGACCCAGTACTTC. Amino acids: CIARDAQDLQETQYF.

This clonotype was detected a few times. The V call is TRBV2, the J call TRBJ2-7; 8 nucleotides line up with TRBD2. The CDR3 totals 12 residues. Per the germline V gene, CDR1 is SNHLY and CDR2 is FYNNEI. The V gene end was trimmed by 7 bases and the J gene end by 6 bases; junction bases not matched to a gene: 5. The CDR3 bases are TGTGCCAGCAACCGACTAGCGCCCGAGCAGTACTTC. This sequence encodes CASNRLAPEQYF.

This clonotype appeared a few times. V usage is TRBV3-1 and J usage is TRBJ1-2; the D is unclear. The CDR3 totals 13 residues. V gave up 4 bases and J gave up 6 bases, with 12 bases separating them. CDR1 is LGHDT and CDR2 is YNNKEL in the germline V gene (reference sequence). The CDR3 region is CASSPRRGNGYTF. The DNA for the CDR3 is TGTGCCAGCAGCCCACGGCGGGGTAATGGCTACACCTTC.

V gene TRBV27 combines with J gene TRBJ2-7, with unresolved D. The CDR3 contains 12 residues. In germline, CDR1 is MNHEY, CDR2 SMNVEV (reference sequence). Trimming took off 6 bases at V and 0 bases at J, with 6 bases between the two ends. The CDR3 protein is CASSNSSYEQYF. The CDR3 DNA sequence: TGTGCCAGCAGCAACAGCTCCTACGAGCAGTACTTC.

In its sample, this clonotype was seen once. V usage is TRBV5-1 and J usage is TRBJ1-2; unclear D gene. CDR1 is SGHRS, CDR2 YFSETQ, per germline. V lost 4 bases to trimming and J lost 2 bases, with 12 bases between them. The CDR3 has 14 amino acids. The chain's CDR3 is CASSPADGNYGYTF. The CDR3 DNA sequence: TGCGCCAGCAGCCCAGCGGACGGAAACTATGGCTACACCTTC.

This chain joins TRBV5-4 and TRBJ2-2; 7 bases match TRBD1. This CDR3 spans 18 amino acids. V lost 0 bases and J lost 5; bases outside the gene matches: 13. Germline V gene sequence: CDR1 SGHNT, CDR2 YYREEE (reference sequence). The CDR3 sequence is CASSLDRLRGPRTGELFF. CDR3 coding DNA: TGTGCCAGCAGCTTGGATCGCCTGAGGGGGCCGCGGACCGGGGAGCTGTTTTTT.

This chain links TRBV27 with TRBJ2-7; 11 bases agree with TRBD1. This CDR3 has 15 amino acids. J lost 3 bases, V lost 7 bases, and 8 bases had no gene match. Germline-derived CDR1 and CDR2 are MNHEY and SMNVEV (reference sequence). The CDR3 DNA reads as TGTGCCAGCACCTCGATCGGGACAGGGGGCTACGAGCAGTACTTC. It is translated as CASTSIGTGGYEQYF.

The chain carries TRBV27 and TRBJ2-1, with 9 bases matching TRBD1. The V and J ends lost 2 bases and 5 bases, in that order; junction bases with no gene match: 7. From germline, CDR1 is MNHEY and CDR2 SMNVEV (reference sequence). CDR3 size: 16 residues. The CDR3 DNA reads TGTGCCAGCAGTTTACAGGGGACAGGGTTAAACAATGAGCAGTTCTTC. Translated: CASSLQGTGLNNEQFF.